The 10 T cell receptor beta chains reported below all come from one sample, sequenced in a study of cytomegalovirus exposure and HLA in healthy donors. With 60 Vbeta and 13 Jbeta primers, the PCR was carried out. The protocol was immunoSEQ multiplex PCR, while the TCRdb copy is restricted to in-frame clones and leaves out a portion. The sample has 150,000 to 200,000 clones, more than 85% seen once. The sample comprised PBMCs. The receptors here all came from a girl in the first two years of life in good health and CMV-seronegative.

This clone was counted a few times. The chain recombines TRBV6-6 with TRBJ1-2; TRBD1 agrees at 7 bases. This CDR3 is built from 13 residues. Per germline, CDR1 MNHNY and CDR2 SVGAGI (reference sequence). V was pared by 5 bases and J by 5 bases, with 5 bases of the junction left unmatched. The CDR3 DNA is TGTGCCAGCAGTGGACAGGCCCCTTATGGCTACACCTTC. It translates to CASSGQAPYGYTF.

This chain links TRBV7-9 with TRBJ2-7, with TRBD2 identical over 7 bases. Germline CDR1 is SEHNR and CDR2 is FQNEAQ (reference sequence). V dropped 5 bases and J dropped 6; count of bases not matched to a gene: 7. The CDR3 spans 13 residues. The DNA of the CDR3 is TGTGCCAGCAGCGCCGCTTGGGAGGGCGAGCAGTACTTC. Residues: CASSAAWEGEQYF. Full variable domain (rest looked up from reference TRBV7-9 and TRBJ2-7): DTGVSQNPRHKITKRGQNVTFRCDPISEHNRLYWYRQTLGQGPEFLTYFQNEAQLEKSRLLSDRFSAERPKGSFSTLEIQRTEQGDSAMYLCASSAAWEGEQYFGPGTRLTVT.

The chain carries TRBV6-5 and TRBJ2-3, with a tentative D call TRBD2 (5 bases). The V gene lost 1 base and the J gene lost 6 bases, with 11 bases spanning the gap. CDR1 is MNHEY, CDR2 SVGAGI, per germline. The CDR3 covers 14 residues. The CDR3 DNA reads as TGTGCCAGCAGTTACTACGGGGTCCGGGATACGCAGTATTTT. It translates to CASSYYGVRDTQYF.

The V gene is TRBV10-1, the J gene TRBJ1-5; 9 nucleotides line up with TRBD1. V shed 8 bases, J shed 5 bases, and the junction held 4 bases outside the gene matches. This CDR3 has 13 amino acids. Germline CDR1 reads WNHNN; CDR2 reads SYGVQD (reference sequence). CDR3 DNA sequence: TGCGCCAGCTCGCGACAGGGGGATCAGCCCCAGCATTTT. Its translation: CASSRQGDQPQHF.

The chain employs TRBV5-6 and TRBJ1-5; unclear D gene. The V end lost 2 bases, the J end lost 2 bases, and 14 bases lay between the germline ends. Germline-derived CDR1 and CDR2 are SGHDT and YYEEEE. The CDR3 contains 16 residues. CDR3 in amino acids: CASSFGGRSGNQPQHF. The CDR3 nucleotides read TGTGCCAGCAGCTTTGGAGGAAGGTCGGGCAATCAGCCCCAGCATTTT.

This clone is a singleton in its sample. This chain links TRBV30 with TRBJ1-2; no clear D gene. Trimming shortened V by 4 bases and J by 3 bases, and 15 bases separated the two germline ends. This CDR3 is 14 amino acids long. Germline values: CDR1 GTSNPN, CDR2 SVGIG (reference sequence). Written as DNA, the CDR3 is TGTGCCTGGACCCCCTTGCGTCCCGACTATGGCTACACCTTC. Residues: CAWTPLRPDYGYTF.

J is TRBJ2-3 and V is TRBV2, with a possible D match to TRBD2 (6 bases). Germline V gene lookup returns CDR1 SNHLY and CDR2 FYNNEI. Trimming stripped 8 bases from V and 3 bases from J, with 18 bases between. This CDR3 is 15 amino acids long. CDR3 bases: TGTGCCAGCCCACGGGAGAAAAAGGGGACAGATACGCAGTATTTT. Translated: CASPREKKGTDTQYF.

The chain recombines TRBV5-1 with TRBJ2-3, with D tentatively TRBD2 (6 bases). Trimming removed 4 bases from V and 4 bases from J, with 34 bases in between. Germline V lookup: CDR1 SGHRS, CDR2 YFSETQ. This CDR3 comprises 21 residues. This CDR3 reads CASSPDPPHMAPSDYSDTQYF. CDR3 bases: TGCGCCAGCAGCCCCGACCCGCCCCACATGGCCCCCTCGGACTATTCAGATACGCAGTATTTT. The full variable domain, with the rest looked up from reference TRBV5-1 and TRBJ2-3, is KAGVTQTPRYLIKTRGQQVTLSCSPISGHRSVSWYQQTPGQGLQFLFEYFSETQRNKGNFPGRFSGRQFSNSRSEMNVSTLELGDSALYLCASSPDPPHMAPSDYSDTQYFGPGTRLTVL.

The chain carries TRBV2 and TRBJ2-5; the match to TRBD2 covers 11 bases. J gave up 5 bases and V 2 bases, and 7 bases lay outside the gene matches. There are 16 residues in the CDR3. CDR1 SNHLY and CDR2 FYNNEI come from the germline V gene. This chain's CDR3 is CASSERRLAGFETQYF. The CDR3 coding sequence is TGTGCCAGCAGTGAAAGGAGACTAGCGGGGTTCGAGACCCAGTACTTC.

This chain links TRBV18 with TRBJ2-7; possibly TRBD1 for D (5 bases). Between the trimmed V and J ends, which lost 4 bases and 6 bases, there was a span of 16 bases. The CDR3 has 14 amino acids. Germline assignment: CDR1 KGHSH and CDR2 LQKENI. CDR3: CASSRGADPPEQYF. The DNA of the CDR3 is TGTGCCAGCTCACGGGGCGCCGACCCTCCCGAGCAGTACTTC.